The 15 T cell receptor beta chains listed next were all sequenced from one sample in a study of blood T cell repertoires in COVID-19. Using immunoSEQ multiplex PCR, the repertoire was profiled, and TCRdb retains in-frame clones only, with some absent. The sample contains 90,000 or so clones, roughly 86% of which appear only once. Specimen: peripheral blood. All receptors come from a human donor in a cohort sampled during active COVID-19.

This clone was seen a single time. The genes are TRBV5-1 and TRBJ1-4; TRBD1 aligns across 7 bases. Trimming took 1 base from V and 5 from J; bases not matched to a gene: 2. The CDR3 contains 14 residues. CDR1 and CDR2 (germline): SGHRS, YFSETQ. CDR3 residues: CASSLIQGNEKLFF. The CDR3 nucleotides are TGCGCCAGCAGCTTGATACAGGGGAATGAAAAACTGTTTTTT.

CDR3 in amino acids: CASSLGTSGGVRNYNEQFF. Written as DNA, the CDR3 is TGTGCCAGCAGCTTAGGGACTAGCGGGGGAGTCAGAAACTACAATGAGCAGTTCTTC. The genes are TRBV7-7 and TRBJ2-1, with 13 bases matching TRBD2. This CDR3 is built from 19 residues. CDR1 and CDR2 from the germline V gene are SSHAT and FNYEAQ (reference sequence). The J segment lost 3 bases and the V segment lost 1 base, leaving 9 bases of the junction unmatched.

CDR3 in DNA: TGCAGCGTTGAGTGGCGGCTTGGCGCCGGGGAGCTGTTTTTT. Amino acids: CSVEWRLGAGELFF. The chain is built from TRBV29-1 and TRBJ2-2; D not certain. Germline CDR1 and CDR2: SQVTM and ANQGSEA. The CDR3 runs 14 residues. Trimming took off 3 bases at V and 6 bases at J, with 14 bases between the two ends.

This clone was recorded once. The chain combines TRBV11-3 with TRBJ2-1; weak D call: TRBD1 (6 bases). This CDR3 has 13 residues. CDR1 is SGHNT and CDR2 is YENEEA in the germline V gene. V lost 4 bases, J lost 9 bases, and 13 bases lay in between. The CDR3: CASSYAGEGEQFF. The CDR3 region has the DNA TGTGCCAGCAGCTATGCAGGGGAAGGTGAGCAGTTCTTC.

The chain couples TRBV6-4 to TRBJ2-3; D gene ambiguous. CDR3 length: 15 amino acids. Per the germline V gene, CDR1 is MRHNA and CDR2 is SNTAGT. Trimming removed 2 bases from V and 4 bases from J, with 13 bases in between. This chain's CDR3 is CASSDTEDCADTQYF. CDR3 coding DNA: TGTGCCAGCAGTGACACCGAAGACTGTGCAGATACGCAGTATTTT.

The CDR3 DNA sequence: TGTGCCAGCAGCTTAGAGCAAAGTGAGGACACTGAAGCTTTCTTT. This sequence encodes CASSLEQSEDTEAFF. The chain links TRBV13 to TRBJ1-1; D unclear. The germline V gene encodes CDR1 PRHDT and CDR2 FYEKMQ (reference sequence). Trimming stripped 1 base from V and 3 bases from J, with 12 bases between. This CDR3 is 15 amino acids long.

The chain links TRBV10-3 to TRBJ2-3; D uncertain. Trimming removed 8 bases at V and 3 bases at J, with 6 bases between. The CDR3 covers 11 residues. Germline CDR1 reads ENHRY; CDR2 reads SYGVKD. CDR3 sequence reads: CAIGRTDTQYF. The CDR3 DNA is TGTGCCATCGGTAGAACAGATACGCAGTATTTT.

This clone was observed once. The rearrangement links TRBV30 to TRBJ1-2, with D unresolved. CDR1 and CDR2 from the germline V gene are GTSNPN and SVGIG (reference sequence). The CDR3 loop spans 10 amino acids. The V end lost 7 bases, the J end lost 5 bases, and 8 bases lay between the germline ends. The CDR3 nucleotides are TGTGCCTCAGAAATATATGGCTACACCTTC. It encodes CASEIYGYTF.

The chain couples TRBV5-6 to TRBJ2-6; D ambiguous. Germline V gene data show CDR1 as SGHDT and CDR2 as YYEEEE. There are 17 residues in the CDR3. Trimming removed 2 bases from V and 2 bases from J, with 14 bases in between. Written as DNA, the CDR3 is TGTGCCAGCAGCTTCGGCATTGGGCTTACTGGGGCCAACGTCCTGACTTTC. This codes for CASSFGIGLTGANVLTF.

CDR3 coding DNA: TGTGCCAGCAGCCCAGACCTTGTCGGGAATCAGCCCCAGCATTTT. As protein: CASSPDLVGNQPQHF. This chain joins TRBV6-5 and TRBJ1-5; D not certain. CDR3 length equals 15 residues. V was clipped by 6 bases and J by 4 bases, with 16 bases between them. The germline gives CDR1 MNHEY, CDR2 SVGAGI.

The rearrangement joins TRBV3-1 (or the pseudogene TRBV3-2) to TRBJ2-3; 10 bases are shared with TRBD2. Looked up from germline, CDR1 is LGHDT and CDR2 is YNNKEL (reference sequence). V shed 0 bases, J shed 4 bases, and the junction held 7 bases outside the gene matches. This CDR3 comprises 17 residues. CDR3 nucleotide sequence: TGTGCCAGCAGCCAAGATCGGAGCGGGGGGGCCCCAGATACGCAGTATTTT. It specifies CASSQDRSGGAPDTQYF.

The chain links TRBV11-2 to TRBJ1-4; D uncertain. CDR1 SGHAT and CDR2 FQNNGV come from the germline V gene. The CDR3 totals 15 residues. Trimming shortened V by 2 bases and J by 4 bases, and 11 bases separated the two germline ends. CDR3: CASSLLVAYNEKLFF. CDR3 DNA: TGTGCCAGCAGCTTATTGGTGGCTTATAATGAAAAACTGTTTTTT. Full variable domain (outside the CDR3, taken from reference TRBV11-2 and TRBJ1-4): EAGVAQSPRYKIIEKRQSVAFWCNPISGHATLYWYQQILGQGPKLLIQFQNNGVVDDSQLPKDRFSAERLKGVDSTLKIQPAKLEDSAVYLCASSLLVAYNEKLFFGSGTQLSVL.

The chain combines TRBV9 with TRBJ1-1; unclear D gene. V was pared by 1 base and J by 3 bases, with 7 bases between. This CDR3 is built from 13 residues. Germline CDR1 SGDLS, CDR2 YYNGEE. The CDR3 coding sequence is TGTGCCAGCAGCGTAACTTTCGACACTGAAGCTTTCTTT. Protein sequence: CASSVTFDTEAFF. The full variable domain, in which reference TRBV9 and TRBJ1-1 provide the parts outside the CDR3, is DSGVTQTPKHLITATGQRVTLRCSPRSGDLSVYWYQQSLDQGLQFLIQYYNGEERAKGNILERFSAQQFPDLHSELNLSSLELGDSALYFCASSVTFDTEAFFGQGTRLTVV.

This rearrangement joins TRBV6-2 or TRBV6-3 to TRBJ1-1; the D gene is possibly TRBD1 (6 bases). V was shortened by 2 bases and J by 4 bases, with 11 bases between the two germline ends. This CDR3 contains 14 residues. The V gene's germline CDR1 is MNHEY and CDR2 SVGEGT. In nucleotides, the CDR3 is TGTGCCAGCAGTTACGCAGGGGAGACCACTGAAGCTTTCTTT. It is translated as CASSYAGETTEAFF.

The V and J genes are TRBV11-1 and TRBJ1-2, with TRBD1 matching over 7 bases. Germline loops: CDR1 SGHAT, CDR2 FQDESV (reference sequence). This CDR3 region has 13 residues. J gave up 7 bases and V 8 bases, and 10 bases lay outside the gene matches. The CDR3 is CASGKQGIGGYTF. The CDR3 DNA is TGTGCCAGCGGTAAACAGGGGATCGGTGGCTACACCTTC.